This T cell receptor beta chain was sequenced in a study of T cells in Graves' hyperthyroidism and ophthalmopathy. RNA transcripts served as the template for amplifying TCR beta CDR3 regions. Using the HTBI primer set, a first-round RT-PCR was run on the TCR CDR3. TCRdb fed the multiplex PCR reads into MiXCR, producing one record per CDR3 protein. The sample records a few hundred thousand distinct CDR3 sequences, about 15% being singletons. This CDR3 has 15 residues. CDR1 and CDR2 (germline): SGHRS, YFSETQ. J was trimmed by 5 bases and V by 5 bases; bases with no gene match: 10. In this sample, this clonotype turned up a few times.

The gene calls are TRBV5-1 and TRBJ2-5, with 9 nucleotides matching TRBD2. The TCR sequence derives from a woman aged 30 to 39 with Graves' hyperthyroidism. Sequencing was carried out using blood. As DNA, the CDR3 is TGCGCCAGCAGACATAGCGGGAGTATCGGGGAGACCCAGTACTTC. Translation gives CASRHSGSIGETQYF.